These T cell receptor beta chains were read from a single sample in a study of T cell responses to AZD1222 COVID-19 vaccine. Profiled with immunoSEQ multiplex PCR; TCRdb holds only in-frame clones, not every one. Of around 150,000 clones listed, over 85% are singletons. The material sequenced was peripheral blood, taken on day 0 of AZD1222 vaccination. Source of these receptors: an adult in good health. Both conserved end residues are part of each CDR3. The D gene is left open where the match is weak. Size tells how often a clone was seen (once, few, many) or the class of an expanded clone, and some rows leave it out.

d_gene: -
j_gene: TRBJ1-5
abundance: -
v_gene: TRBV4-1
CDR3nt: TGCGCCAGCAGCCAAAGGGGTCTGACCAATCAGCCCCAGCATTTT
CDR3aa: CASSQRGLTNQPQHF

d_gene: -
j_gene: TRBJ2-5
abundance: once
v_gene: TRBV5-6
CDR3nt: TGTGCCAGCAGCGACTTTGGAGGGGAAGAGGAGACCCAGTACTTC
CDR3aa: CASSDFGGEEETQYF

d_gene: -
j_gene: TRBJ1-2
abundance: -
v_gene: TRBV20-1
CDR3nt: TGCAGTGCTCAGGGGAATGGCTACACCTTC
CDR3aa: CSAQGNGYTF

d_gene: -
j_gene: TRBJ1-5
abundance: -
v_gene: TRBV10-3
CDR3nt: TGTGCCATCAGGGGGCGGGGGGCTGGTCAGCCCCAGCATTTT
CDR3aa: CAIRGRGAGQPQHF

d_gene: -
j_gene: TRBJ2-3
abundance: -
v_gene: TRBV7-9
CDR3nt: TGTGCCAGCAGCTTAGATGGGGCCTCCACAGATACGCAGTATTTT
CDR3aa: CASSLDGASTDTQYF

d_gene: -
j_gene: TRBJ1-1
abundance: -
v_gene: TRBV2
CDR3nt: TGTGCCAGCAGTCAAACGCCAGGGAACACTGAAGCTTTCTTT
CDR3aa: CASSQTPGNTEAFF

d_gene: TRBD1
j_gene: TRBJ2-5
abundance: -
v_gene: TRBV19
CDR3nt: TGTGCCAGTAGCCCTCGGACAGGGAGGGAGACCCAGTACTTC
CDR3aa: CASSPRTGRETQYF

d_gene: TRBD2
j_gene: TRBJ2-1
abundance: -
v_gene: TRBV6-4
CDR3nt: TGTGCCAGCACCCGACTAGCGGGAGCGTACAATGAGCAGTTCTTC
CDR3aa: CASTRLAGAYNEQFF

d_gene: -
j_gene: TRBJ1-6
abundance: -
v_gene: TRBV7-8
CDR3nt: TGTGCCATCAGCGGGTTAGGACAGAATTCACCCCTCCACTTT
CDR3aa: CAISGLGQNSPLHF

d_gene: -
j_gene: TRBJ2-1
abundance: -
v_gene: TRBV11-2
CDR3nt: TGTGCCAGCAGACAAGGGCGGGGGCACGATGGGGATCAGTTCTTC
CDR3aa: CASRQGRGHDGDQFF

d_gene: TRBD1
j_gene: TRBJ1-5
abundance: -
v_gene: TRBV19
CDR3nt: TGTGCCAGTAGTACACAAAGGGACAGGGGGAATCAGCCCCAGCATTTT
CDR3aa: CASSTQRDRGNQPQHF

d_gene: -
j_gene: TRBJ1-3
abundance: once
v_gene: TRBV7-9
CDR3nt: TGTGCCAGCAGCTTAGGGGTAGTCGGAGGAAACACCATATATTTT
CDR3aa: CASSLGVVGGNTIYF

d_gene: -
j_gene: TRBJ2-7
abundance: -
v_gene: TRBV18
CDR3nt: TGTGCCAGCTCACCAGGGACTGCCGCCTACGAGCAGTACTTC
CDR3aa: CASSPGTAAYEQYF

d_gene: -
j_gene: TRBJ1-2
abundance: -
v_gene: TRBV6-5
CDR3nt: TGTGCCACCACCCCCGGGGGAAGATTCTATGGCTACACCTTC
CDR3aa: CATTPGGRFYGYTF

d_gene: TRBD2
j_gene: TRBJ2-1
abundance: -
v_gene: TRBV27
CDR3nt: TGTGCCAGCAGTTTATCCGCCCGGCGGGGGGGCGGCCAGTTCTTC
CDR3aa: CASSLSARRGGGQFF

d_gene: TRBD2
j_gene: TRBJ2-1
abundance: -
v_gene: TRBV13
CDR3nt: TGTGCCAGCAGCTTAGGGGACGGGAGGGCCCAAGATGAGCAGTTCTTC
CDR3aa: CASSLGDGRAQDEQFF

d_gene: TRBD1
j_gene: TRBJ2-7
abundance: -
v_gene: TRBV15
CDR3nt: TGTGCCACCAGCAGGGGGGGACAGGGCCACGAGCAGTACTTC
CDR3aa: CATSRGGQGHEQYF

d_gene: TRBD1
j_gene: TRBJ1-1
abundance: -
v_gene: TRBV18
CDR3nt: TGTGCCAGCTCACTCGACCAGGGGGCGCGAACTGAAGCTTTCTTT
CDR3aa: CASSLDQGARTEAFF

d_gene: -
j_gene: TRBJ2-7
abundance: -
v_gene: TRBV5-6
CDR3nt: TGTGCCAGCAGCTCTACCGGGACAAAATATGTGCCCTACGAGCAGTACTTC
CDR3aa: CASSSTGTKYVPYEQYF

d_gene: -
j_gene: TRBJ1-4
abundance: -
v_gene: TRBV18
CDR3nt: TGTGCCAGCTCACGGGGACAAGCTTCACTTGCAACTAATGAAAAACTGTTTTTT
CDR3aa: CASSRGQASLATNEKLFF

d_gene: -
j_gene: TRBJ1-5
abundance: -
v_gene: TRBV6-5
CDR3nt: TGTGCCAGTGGGACGGCCCTTAGCAATCAGCCCCAGCATTTT
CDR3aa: CASGTALSNQPQHF

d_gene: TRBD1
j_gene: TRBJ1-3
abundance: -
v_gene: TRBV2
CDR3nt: TGTGCCAGCAGTGCAGGGGGAGGAAACACCATATATTTT
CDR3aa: CASSAGGGNTIYF

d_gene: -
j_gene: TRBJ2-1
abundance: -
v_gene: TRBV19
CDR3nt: TGTGCCAGTAGTATGTTCGGGGGCGGACCATACAATGAGCAGTTCTTC
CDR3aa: CASSMFGGGPYNEQFF

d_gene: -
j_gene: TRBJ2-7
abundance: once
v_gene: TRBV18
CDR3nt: TGTGCCAGCTCACCACCGGACAGAACCTACGAGCAGTACTTC
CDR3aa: CASSPPDRTYEQYF

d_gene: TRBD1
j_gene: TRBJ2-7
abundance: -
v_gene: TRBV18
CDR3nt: TGTGCCAGCTCACCATTACAGGGGGCGGGTGAGCAGTACTTC
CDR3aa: CASSPLQGAGEQYF

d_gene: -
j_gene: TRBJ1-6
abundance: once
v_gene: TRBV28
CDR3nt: TGTGCCAGCAGAACCGAGAATAATTCACCCCTCCACTTT
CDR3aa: CASRTENNSPLHF

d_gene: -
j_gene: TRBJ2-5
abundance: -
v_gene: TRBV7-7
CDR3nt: TGTGCTAGCAGCTTAGGTCCAGGGGTCGAAGAGACCCAGTACTTC
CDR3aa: CASSLGPGVEETQYF

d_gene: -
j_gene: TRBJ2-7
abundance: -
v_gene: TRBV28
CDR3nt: TGTGCCAGCAGGAACAGATACTACGAGCAGTACTTC
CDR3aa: CASRNRYYEQYF

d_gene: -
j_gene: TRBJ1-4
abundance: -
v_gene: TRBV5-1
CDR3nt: TGCGCCAGCACCCTGGGACCCGGGGAAGAAAAACTGTTTTTT
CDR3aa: CASTLGPGEEKLFF

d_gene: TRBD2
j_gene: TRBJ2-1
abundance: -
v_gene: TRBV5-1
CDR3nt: TGCGCCAGCAGCTTTAGCGGGGGGGGCTCCAATGAGCAGTTCTTC
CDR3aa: CASSFSGGGSNEQFF

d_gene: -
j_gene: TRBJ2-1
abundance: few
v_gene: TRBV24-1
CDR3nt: TGTGCCACCAGTATCCCAAAGGGCTCCTACAATGAGCAGTTCTTC
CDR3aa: CATSIPKGSYNEQFF

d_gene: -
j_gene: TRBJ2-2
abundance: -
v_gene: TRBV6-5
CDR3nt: TGTGCCAGCAGTTTGGCGAACACCGGGGAGCTGTTTTTT
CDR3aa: CASSLANTGELFF

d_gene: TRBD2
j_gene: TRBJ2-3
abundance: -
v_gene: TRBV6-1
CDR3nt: TGTGCCAGCAGTGAGAATAGCGGGAGGGCCCCTCTTCGCACAGATACGCAGTATTTT
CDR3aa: CASSENSGRAPLRTDTQYF

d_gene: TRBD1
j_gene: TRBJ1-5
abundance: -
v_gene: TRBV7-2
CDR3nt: TGTGCCAGCAGCTTGGGGACAGTTAATCAGCCCCAGCATTTT
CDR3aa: CASSLGTVNQPQHF

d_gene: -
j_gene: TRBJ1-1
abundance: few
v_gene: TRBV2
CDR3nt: TGTGCCAGCAGTGAAAGCATAAACATGAACACTGAAGCTTTCTTT
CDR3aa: CASSESINMNTEAFF

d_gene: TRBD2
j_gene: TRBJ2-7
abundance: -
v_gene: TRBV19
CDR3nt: TGTGCCAGTAGTAAACAACTAGCGGGGCACTACGAGCAGTACTTC
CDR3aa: CASSKQLAGHYEQYF

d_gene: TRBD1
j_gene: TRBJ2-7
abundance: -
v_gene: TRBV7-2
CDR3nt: TGTGCCAGCAGCTTAGCCGGACAGGGGGCCTACGAGCAGTACTTC
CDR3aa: CASSLAGQGAYEQYF

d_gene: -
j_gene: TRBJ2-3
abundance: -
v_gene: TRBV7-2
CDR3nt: TGTGCCAGCAGCGTATCGCCAGGGACAGATACGCAGTATTTT
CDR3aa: CASSVSPGTDTQYF

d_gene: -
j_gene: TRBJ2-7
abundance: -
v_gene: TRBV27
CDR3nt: TGTGCCAGCAGTTTCACCGGGGGATACTACGAGCAGTACTTC
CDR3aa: CASSFTGGYYEQYF

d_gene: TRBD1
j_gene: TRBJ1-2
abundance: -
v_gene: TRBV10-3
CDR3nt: TGTGCCATCAGTGAGTCGACCAGGACAGGGGATCAAGGCTACACCTTC
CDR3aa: CAISESTRTGDQGYTF

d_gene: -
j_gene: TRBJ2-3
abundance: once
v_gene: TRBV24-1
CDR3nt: TGTGCCACCAGTGACCCCGGGTGGGAAGCAGATACGCAGTATTTT
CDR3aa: CATSDPGWEADTQYF

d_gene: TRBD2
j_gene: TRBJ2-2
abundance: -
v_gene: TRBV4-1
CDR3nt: TGCGCCAGCAGCCACCATGGACTAGCCTCGAACACCGGGGAGCTGTTTTTT
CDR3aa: CASSHHGLASNTGELFF

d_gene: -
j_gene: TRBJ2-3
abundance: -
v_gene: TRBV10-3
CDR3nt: TGTGCCATCAGTGAGGGGGAGGCAGATACGCAGTATTTT
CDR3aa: CAISEGEADTQYF

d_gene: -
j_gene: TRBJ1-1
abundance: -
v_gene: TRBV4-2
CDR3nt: TGTGCCAGCAGCCAAGGCGACATGGGGAACACTGAAGCTTTCTTT
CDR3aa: CASSQGDMGNTEAFF

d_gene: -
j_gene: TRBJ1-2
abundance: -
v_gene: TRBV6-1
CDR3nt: TGTGCCAGCAGTGAAGTCGGGGGTCCCTATGGCTACACCTTC
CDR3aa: CASSEVGGPYGYTF

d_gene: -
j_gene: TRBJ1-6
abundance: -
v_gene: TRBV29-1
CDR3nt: TGCAGCGTTGGACAACTAGGGTCACCCCTCCACTTT
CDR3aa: CSVGQLGSPLHF

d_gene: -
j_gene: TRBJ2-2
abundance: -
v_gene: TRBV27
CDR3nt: TGTGCCAGCTCCCCCAATCCGAACACCGGGGAGCTGTTTTTT
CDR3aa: CASSPNPNTGELFF

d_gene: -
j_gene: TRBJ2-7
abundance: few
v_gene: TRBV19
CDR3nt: TGTGCCAGTAGTATCGCTTGGGGCACCTCCTACGAGCAGTACTTC
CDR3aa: CASSIAWGTSYEQYF

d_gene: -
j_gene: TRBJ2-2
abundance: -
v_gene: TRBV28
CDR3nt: TGTGCCAGCAGTTTAGCCACCGGGGAGCTGTTTTTT
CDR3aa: CASSLATGELFF

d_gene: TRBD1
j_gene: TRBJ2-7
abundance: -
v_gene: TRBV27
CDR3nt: TGTGCCAGCAGTACACTCGGGACAGGGAACGACGAGCAGTACTTC
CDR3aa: CASSTLGTGNDEQYF

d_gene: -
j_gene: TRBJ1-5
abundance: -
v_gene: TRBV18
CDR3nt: TGTGCCAGCTCACCAGGGAGGGCTAGCAATCAGCCCCAGCATTTT
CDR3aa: CASSPGRASNQPQHF

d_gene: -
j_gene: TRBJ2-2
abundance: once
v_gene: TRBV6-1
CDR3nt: TGTGCCAGCAGTGATACGGTACCCGGGGAGCTGTTTTTT
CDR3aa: CASSDTVPGELFF

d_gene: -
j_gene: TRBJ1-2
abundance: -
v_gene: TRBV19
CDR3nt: TGTGCCAGTAGTCCTTGGACACTGAATGGCTACACCTTC
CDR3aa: CASSPWTLNGYTF

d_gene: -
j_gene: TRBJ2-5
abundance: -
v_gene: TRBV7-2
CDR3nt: TGTGCCAGCAGCCGTCGACTAGACCAAGAGACCCAGTACTTC
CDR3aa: CASSRRLDQETQYF

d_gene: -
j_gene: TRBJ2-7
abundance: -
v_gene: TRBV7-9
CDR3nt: TGTGCCAGCAGAGCCGGGTCCTACGAGCAGTACTTC
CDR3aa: CASRAGSYEQYF

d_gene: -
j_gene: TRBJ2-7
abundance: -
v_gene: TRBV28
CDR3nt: TGTGCCAGCAGTTTATCCGGGACCCCGGACGAGCAGTACTTC
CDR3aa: CASSLSGTPDEQYF

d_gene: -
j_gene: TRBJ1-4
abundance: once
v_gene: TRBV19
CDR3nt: TGTGCCAGTAGTAAAGGTGCTATTGAAAAACTGTTTTTT
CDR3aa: CASSKGAIEKLFF

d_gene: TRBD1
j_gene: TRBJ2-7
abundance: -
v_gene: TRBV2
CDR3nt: TGTGCCAGCACTACAGGGGGCGGCTACGAGCAGTACTTC
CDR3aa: CASTTGGGYEQYF

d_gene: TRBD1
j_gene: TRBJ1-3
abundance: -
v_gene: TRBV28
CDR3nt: TGTGCCAGCAGTAGGACAGGGGGCGCTGGAAACACCATATATTTT
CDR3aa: CASSRTGGAGNTIYF

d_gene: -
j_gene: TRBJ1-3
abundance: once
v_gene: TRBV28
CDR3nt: TGTGCCAGCACATTCGGGGGCTCTGGAAACACCATATATTTT
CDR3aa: CASTFGGSGNTIYF